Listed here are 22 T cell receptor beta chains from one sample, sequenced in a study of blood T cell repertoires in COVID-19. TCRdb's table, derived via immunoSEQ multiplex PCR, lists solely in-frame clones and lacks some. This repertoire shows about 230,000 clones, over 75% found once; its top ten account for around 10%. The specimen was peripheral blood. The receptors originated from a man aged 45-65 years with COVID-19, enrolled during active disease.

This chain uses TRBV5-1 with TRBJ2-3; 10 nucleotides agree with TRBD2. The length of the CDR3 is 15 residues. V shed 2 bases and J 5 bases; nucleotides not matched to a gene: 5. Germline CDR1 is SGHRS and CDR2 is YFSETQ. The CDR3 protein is CASSFSGRALDTQYF. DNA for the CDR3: TGCGCCAGCAGCTTCAGCGGGAGGGCCTTAGATACGCAGTATTTT.

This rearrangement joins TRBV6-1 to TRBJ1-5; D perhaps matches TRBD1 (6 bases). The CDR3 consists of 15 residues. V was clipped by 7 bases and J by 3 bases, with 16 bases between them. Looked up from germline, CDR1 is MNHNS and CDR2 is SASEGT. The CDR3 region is CASNSGQSDNQPQHF. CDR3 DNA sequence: TGTGCCAGCAATTCAGGACAGAGCGACAATCAGCCCCAGCATTTT.

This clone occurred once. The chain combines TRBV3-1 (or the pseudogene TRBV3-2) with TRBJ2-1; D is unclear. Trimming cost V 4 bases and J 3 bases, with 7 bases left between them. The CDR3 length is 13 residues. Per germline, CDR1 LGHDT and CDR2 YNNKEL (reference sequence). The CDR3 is CASSPSVYNEQFF. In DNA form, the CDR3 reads TGTGCCAGCAGCCCCTCAGTCTACAATGAGCAGTTCTTC.

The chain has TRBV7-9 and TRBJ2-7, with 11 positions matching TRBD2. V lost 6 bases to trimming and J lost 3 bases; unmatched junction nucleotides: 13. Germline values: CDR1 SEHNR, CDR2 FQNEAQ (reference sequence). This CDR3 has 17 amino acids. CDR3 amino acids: CASRPPLGTSGRYEQYF. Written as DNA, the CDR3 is TGTGCCAGCAGACCCCCTTTAGGGACTAGCGGTCGCTACGAGCAGTACTTC.

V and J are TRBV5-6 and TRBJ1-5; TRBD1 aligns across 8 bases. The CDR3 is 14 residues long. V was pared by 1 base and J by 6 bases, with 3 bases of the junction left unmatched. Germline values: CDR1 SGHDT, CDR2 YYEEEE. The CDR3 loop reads CASSLTGGLQPQHF. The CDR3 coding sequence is TGTGCCAGCAGCTTGACAGGGGGTCTTCAGCCCCAGCATTTT.

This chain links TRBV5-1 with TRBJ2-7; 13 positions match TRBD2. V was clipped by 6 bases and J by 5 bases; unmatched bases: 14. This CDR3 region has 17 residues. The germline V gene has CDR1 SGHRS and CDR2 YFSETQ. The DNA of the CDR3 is TGCGCCAGCACCCCGGGACTAGCGGGACGCCAAGGGAACGAGCAGTACTTC. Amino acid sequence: CASTPGLAGRQGNEQYF.

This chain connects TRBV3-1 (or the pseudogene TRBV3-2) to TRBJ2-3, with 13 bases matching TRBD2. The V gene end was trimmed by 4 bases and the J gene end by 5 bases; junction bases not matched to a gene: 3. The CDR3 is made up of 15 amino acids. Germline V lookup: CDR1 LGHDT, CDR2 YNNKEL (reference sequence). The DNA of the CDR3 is TGTGCCAGCAGCCCTGGACTAGCGGGAGAAGATACGCAGTATTTT. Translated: CASSPGLAGEDTQYF.

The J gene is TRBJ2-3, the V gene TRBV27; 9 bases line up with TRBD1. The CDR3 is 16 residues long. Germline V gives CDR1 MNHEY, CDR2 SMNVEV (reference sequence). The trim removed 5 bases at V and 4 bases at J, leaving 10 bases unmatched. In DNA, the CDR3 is TGTGCCAGCAGTAACCCGGGACAGGGTTTTGCAGATACGCAGTATTTT. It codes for CASSNPGQGFADTQYF.

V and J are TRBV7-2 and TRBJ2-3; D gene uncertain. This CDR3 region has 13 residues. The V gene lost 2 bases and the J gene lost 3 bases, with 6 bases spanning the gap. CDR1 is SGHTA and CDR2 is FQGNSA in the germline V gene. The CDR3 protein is CASSLSATDTQYF. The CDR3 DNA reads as TGTGCCAGCAGCTTATCAGCGACAGATACGCAGTATTTT.

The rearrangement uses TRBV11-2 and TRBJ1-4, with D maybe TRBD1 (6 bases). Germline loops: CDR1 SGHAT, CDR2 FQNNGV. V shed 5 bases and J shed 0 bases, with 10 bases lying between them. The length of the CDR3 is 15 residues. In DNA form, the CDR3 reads TGTGCCAGCAGCGCAGGGGATACAACTAATGAAAAACTGTTTTTT. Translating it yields CASSAGDTTNEKLFF.

CDR3 region: CASSWGLFGGSGPTDTQYF. As DNA, the CDR3 is TGCGCCAGCAGCTGGGGCCTTTTTGGCGGGAGTGGTCCCACAGATACGCAGTATTTT. The chain couples TRBV5-1 to TRBJ2-3, with 7 bases aligning to TRBD2. After removal of 3 bases from V and 2 bases from J, the junction contained 18 bases not matched to a gene. Germline V gene lookup returns CDR1 SGHRS and CDR2 YFSETQ. The CDR3 spans 19 residues.

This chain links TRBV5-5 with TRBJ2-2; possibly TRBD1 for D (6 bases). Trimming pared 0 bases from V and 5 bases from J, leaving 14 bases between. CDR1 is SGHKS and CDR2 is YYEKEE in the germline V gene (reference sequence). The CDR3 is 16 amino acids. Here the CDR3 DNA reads TGTGCCAGCAGCTTGGGAGGGGGTCCTTCGACCGGGGAGCTGTTTTTT. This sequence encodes CASSLGGGPSTGELFF.

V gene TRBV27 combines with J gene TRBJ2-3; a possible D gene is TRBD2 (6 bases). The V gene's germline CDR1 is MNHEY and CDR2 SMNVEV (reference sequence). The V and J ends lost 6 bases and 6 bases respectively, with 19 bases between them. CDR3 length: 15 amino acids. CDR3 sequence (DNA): TGTGCCAGCAGAAATTCCCTCGGAGGGTCCGATACGCAGTATTTT. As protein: CASRNSLGGSDTQYF.

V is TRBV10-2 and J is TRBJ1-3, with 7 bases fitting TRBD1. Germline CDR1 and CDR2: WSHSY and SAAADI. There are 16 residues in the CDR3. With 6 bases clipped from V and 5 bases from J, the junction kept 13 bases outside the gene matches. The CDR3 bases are TGCGCCAGCAGCCCGATCGACAGGGCGCTTCGAAACACCATATATTTT. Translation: CASSPIDRALRNTIYF.

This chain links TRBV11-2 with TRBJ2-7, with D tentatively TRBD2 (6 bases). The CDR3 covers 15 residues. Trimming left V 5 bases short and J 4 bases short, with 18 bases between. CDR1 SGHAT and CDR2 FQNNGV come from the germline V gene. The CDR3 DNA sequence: TGTGCCAGCAGCCCCGTCCCGGGACTCGGATACGAGCAGTACTTC. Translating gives CASSPVPGLGYEQYF.

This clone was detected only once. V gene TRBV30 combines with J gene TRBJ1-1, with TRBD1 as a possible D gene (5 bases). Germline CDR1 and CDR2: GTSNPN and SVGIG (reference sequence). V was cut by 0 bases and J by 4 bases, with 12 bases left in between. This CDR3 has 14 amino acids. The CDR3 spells CAWSVRGWVTEAFF. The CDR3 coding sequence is TGTGCCTGGAGTGTAAGGGGCTGGGTCACTGAAGCTTTCTTT.

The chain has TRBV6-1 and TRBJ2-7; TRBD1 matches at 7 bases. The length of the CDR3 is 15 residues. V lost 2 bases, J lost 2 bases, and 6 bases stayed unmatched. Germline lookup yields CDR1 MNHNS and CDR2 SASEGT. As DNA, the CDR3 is TGTGCCAGCAGTGAAAGGGGGCGTTTTCCCTACGAGCAGTACTTC. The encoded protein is CASSERGRFPYEQYF.

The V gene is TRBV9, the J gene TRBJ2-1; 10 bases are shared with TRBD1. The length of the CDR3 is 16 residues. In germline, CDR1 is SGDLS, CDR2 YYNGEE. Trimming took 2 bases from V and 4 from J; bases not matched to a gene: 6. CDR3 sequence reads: CASSVSGTGAYNEQFF. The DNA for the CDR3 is TGTGCCAGCAGCGTTTCCGGGACAGGGGCGTACAATGAGCAGTTCTTC.

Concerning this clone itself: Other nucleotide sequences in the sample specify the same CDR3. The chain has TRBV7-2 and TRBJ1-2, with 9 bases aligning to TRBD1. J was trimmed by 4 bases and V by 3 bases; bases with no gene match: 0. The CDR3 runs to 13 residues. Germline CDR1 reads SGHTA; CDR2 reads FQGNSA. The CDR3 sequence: CASSLTGGYGYTF. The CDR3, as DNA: TGTGCCAGCAGCTTGACAGGGGGCTATGGCTACACCTTC.

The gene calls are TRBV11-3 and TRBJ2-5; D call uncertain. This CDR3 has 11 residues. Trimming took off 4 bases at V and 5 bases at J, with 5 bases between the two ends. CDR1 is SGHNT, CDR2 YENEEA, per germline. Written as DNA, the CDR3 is TGTGCCAGCAGCTCAGCGGAGACCCAGTACTTC. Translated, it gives CASSSAETQYF. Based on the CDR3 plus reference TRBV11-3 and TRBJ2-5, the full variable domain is EAGVVQSPRYKIIEKKQPVAFWCNPISGHNTLYWYLQNLGQGPELLIRYENEEAVDDSQLPKDRFSAERLKGVDSTLKIQPAELGDSAVYLCASSSAETQYFGPGTRLLVL.

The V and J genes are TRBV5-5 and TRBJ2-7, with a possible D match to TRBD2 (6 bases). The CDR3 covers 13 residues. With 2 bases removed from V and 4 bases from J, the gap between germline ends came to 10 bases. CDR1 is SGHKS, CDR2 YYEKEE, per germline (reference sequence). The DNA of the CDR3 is TGTGCCAGCAGCTTTGCGGGGTATTACGAGCAGTACTTC. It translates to CASSFAGYYEQYF. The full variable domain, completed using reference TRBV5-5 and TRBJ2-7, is DAGVTQSPTHLIKTRGQQVTLRCSPISGHKSVSWYQQVLGQGPQFIFQYYEKEERGRGNFPDRFSARQFPNYSSELNVNALLLGDSALYLCASSFAGYYEQYFGPGTRLTVT.

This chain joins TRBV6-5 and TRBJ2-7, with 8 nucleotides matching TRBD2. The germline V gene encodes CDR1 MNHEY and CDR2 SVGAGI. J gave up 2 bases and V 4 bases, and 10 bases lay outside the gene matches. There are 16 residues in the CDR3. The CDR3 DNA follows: TGTGCCAGCAGTTCCTCGGGGGGGGGCACAGCCTACGAGCAGTACTTC. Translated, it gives CASSSSGGGTAYEQYF.